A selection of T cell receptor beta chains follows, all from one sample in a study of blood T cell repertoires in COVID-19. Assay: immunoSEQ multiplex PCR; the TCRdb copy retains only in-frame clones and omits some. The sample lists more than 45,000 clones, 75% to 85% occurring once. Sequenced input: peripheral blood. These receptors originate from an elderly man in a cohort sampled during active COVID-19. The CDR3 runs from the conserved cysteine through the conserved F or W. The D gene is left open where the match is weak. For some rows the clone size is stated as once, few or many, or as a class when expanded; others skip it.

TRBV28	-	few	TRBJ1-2	TGTGCCAGCAGTTTCCGGAACAGGGTATCCTATGGCTACACCTTC	CASSFRNRVSYGYTF
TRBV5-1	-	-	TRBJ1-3	TGCGCCAGCAGCTTGGGGGACACTGGAAACACCATATATTTT	CASSLGDTGNTIYF
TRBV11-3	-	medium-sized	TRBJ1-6	TGTGCCAGCAGCTTAACAGCCAATTCACCCCTCCACTTT	CASSLTANSPLHF
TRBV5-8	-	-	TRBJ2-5	TGTGCCAGCAGCGGACAGGGCTGGGCGGGAGTGGGGGAGACCCAGTACTTC	CASSGQGWAGVGETQYF
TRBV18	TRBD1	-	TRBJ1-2	TGTGCCAGCTCATCGGGACAGGGCGATGGCTACACCTTC	CASSSGQGDGYTF
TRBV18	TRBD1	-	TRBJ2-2	TGTGCCAGCTCACCATGGACAGGAAACACCGGGGAGCTGTTTTTT	CASSPWTGNTGELFF
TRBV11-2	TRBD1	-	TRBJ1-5	TGTGCCAGCAGCCCGGGACAGGGGAATCAGCCCCAGCATTTT	CASSPGQGNQPQHF
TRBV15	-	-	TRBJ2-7	TGTGCCACCAGCAGAGATCGGACAGCGACCGAGCAGTACTTC	CATSRDRTATEQYF
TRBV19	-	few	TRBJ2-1	TGTGCCAGTAGTATATGGTATACTGGCTCCTACAATGAGCAGTTCTTC	CASSIWYTGSYNEQFF
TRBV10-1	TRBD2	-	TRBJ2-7	TGCGCCAGCAGTGACGGGGGGACGCTCAAGGAGCAGTACTTC	CASSDGGTLKEQYF
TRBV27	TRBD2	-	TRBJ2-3	TGTGCCAGCAAAGCGGGACTGGGGTATACGCAGTATTTT	CASKAGLGYTQYF
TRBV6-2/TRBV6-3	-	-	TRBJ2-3	TGTGCCAGCAGTTACGTTACAGGGCCCACAGATACGCAGTATTTT	CASSYVTGPTDTQYF
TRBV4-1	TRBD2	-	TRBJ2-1	TGCGCCAGCAGCCAAGTTTTATCCAGCGGGGGAGTCATTTCAAGCTCCTACAATGAGCAGTTCTTC	CASSQVLSSGGVISSSYNEQFF
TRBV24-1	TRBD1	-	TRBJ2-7	TGTGCCACCAGTGACCCGGGACAGGGCTACGAGCAGTACTTC	CATSDPGQGYEQYF
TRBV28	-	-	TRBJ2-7	TGTGCCAGCAGTCGTAACTGGAGGTACGAGCAGTACTTC	CASSRNWRYEQYF
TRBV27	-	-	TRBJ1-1	TGTGCCAGCAGTTTAAGGGGGAGGAACACTGAAGCTTTCTTT	CASSLRGRNTEAFF
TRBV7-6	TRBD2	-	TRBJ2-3	TGTGCCAGCAGACAAGCACTAGCGAGCACAGATACGCAGTATTTT	CASRQALASTDTQYF
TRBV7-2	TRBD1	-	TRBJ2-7	TGTGCCAGCAGCTCATCCGGGACAGGGGTCCACGAGCAGTACTTC	CASSSSGTGVHEQYF
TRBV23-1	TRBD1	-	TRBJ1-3	TGCGCCAGCAGTTCAGGGGGGCCTGGAAACACCATATATTTT	CASSSGGPGNTIYF
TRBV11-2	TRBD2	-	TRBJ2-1	TGTGCCAGCAGCATGACTAGCGGGGGGCCATGGGAGCAGTTCTTC	CASSMTSGGPWEQFF
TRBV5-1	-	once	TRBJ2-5	TGCGCCAGCAGCTTGGCAAATCAAGAGACCCAGTACTTC	CASSLANQETQYF
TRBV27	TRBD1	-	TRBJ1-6	TGTGCCAGCAGCCTTATCGGACAGACAGGGCATTGGTCCTATAATTCACCCCTCCACTTT	CASSLIGQTGHWSYNSPLHF
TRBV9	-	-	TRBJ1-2	TGTGCCAGCAGCGGAGGTATGATCTATGGCTACACCTTC	CASSGGMIYGYTF
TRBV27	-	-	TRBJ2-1	TGTGCCAGCAGTTTATCGAGGCCCGGCTCCTACAATGAGCAGTTCTTC	CASSLSRPGSYNEQFF
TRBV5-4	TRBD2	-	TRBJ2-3	TGTGCCACCCGGACTAGCGGGTCCACAGATACGCAGTATTTT	CATRTSGSTDTQYF
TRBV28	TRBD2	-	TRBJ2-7	TGTGCCAGCAGTTTCGTAGATAGCGGGGACTACGAGCAGTACTTC	CASSFVDSGDYEQYF
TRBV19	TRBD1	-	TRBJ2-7	TGTGCCACGGGACAGAGAAACTACGAGCAGTACTTC	CATGQRNYEQYF
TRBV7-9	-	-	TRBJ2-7	TGTGCCAGCAGCTTAATGGCAGGTCCTTCTGGGGAGCAGTACTTC	CASSLMAGPSGEQYF
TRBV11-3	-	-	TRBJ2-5	TGTGCCAGCAGCTTTTCTGGCCAGGGAGGAGAGACCCAGTACTTC	CASSFSGQGGETQYF
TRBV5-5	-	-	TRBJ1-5	TGTGCCAGCAGCTTCGGGGGATTGGATCAGCCCCAGCATTTT	CASSFGGLDQPQHF
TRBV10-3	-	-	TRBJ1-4	TGTGCCACCGCTTCTGCCGCCCCGGGGGATGAAAAACTGTTTTTT	CATASAAPGDEKLFF
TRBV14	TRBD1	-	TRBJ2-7	TGTGCCAGCAGTCTTGGACAGGGCCCCTACGAGCAGTACTTC	CASSLGQGPYEQYF
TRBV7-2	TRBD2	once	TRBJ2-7	TGTGCCAGCAGCTTAGCGCGGGGGAGGGAGCAGTACTTC	CASSLARGREQYF
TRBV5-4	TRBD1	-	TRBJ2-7	TGTGCCAGCAGCTTGTCGGGACAGAAATCCTACGAGCAGTACTTC	CASSLSGQKSYEQYF
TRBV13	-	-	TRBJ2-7	TGTGCCAGCACCCTAGGGATTAGCCCTAAATCCTACGAGCAGTACTTC	CASTLGISPKSYEQYF
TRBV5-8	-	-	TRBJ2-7	TGTGCCAGCAGCTTATTTGCAGGGGGGTACGAGCAGTACTTC	CASSLFAGGYEQYF
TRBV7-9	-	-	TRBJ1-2	TGTGCCAGCTCAAGCCCCGCGGGGGGCTACACCTTC	CASSSPAGGYTF
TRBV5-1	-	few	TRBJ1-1	TGCGCCAGCGCACCCGGATTATCCAGGGGAAACACTGAAGCTTTCTTT	CASAPGLSRGNTEAFF
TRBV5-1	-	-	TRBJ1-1	TGCGCCAGCAGATACGAGAATGAAGCTTTCTTT	CASRYENEAFF
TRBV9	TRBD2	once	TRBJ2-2	TGTGCCAGCAGCGTAGATCCGAAGACTAGCGGGAGTATATTTGCGGGGGAGCTGTTTTTT	CASSVDPKTSGSIFAGELFF
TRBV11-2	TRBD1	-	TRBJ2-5	TGTGCCAGCAGCCGGGACAGGTTCGAAGAGACCCAGTACTTC	CASSRDRFEETQYF
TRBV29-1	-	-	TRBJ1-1	TGCAGCGTTGAAGAAGTACAGAACACTGAAGCTTTCTTT	CSVEEVQNTEAFF
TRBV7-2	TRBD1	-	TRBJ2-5	TGTGCCAGCAGCGCCCCGGGACAGGGTTCCGTGACCCAGTACTTC	CASSAPGQGSVTQYF
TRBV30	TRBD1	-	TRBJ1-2	TGTGCCTGGAGTGAGACAGGGCTCCACTATGGCTACACCTTC	CAWSETGLHYGYTF
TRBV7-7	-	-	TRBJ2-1	TGTGCCAGCAGCGAACAGGTCGGTCCAAACAATGAGCAGTTCTTC	CASSEQVGPNNEQFF
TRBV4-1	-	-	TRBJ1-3	TGCGCCAGCAGCCAGAACTCCGGAAGGGGTGGAAACACCATATATTTT	CASSQNSGRGGNTIYF
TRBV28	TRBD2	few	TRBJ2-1	TGTGCCAGCAGGACCCGACTAGCGGCCTTCTCCTACAATGAGCAGTTCTTC	CASRTRLAAFSYNEQFF
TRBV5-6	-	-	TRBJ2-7	TGTGCCAGCATCGGGACACGCCACTCCTACGAGCAGTACTTC	CASIGTRHSYEQYF
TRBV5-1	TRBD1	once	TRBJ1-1	TGCGCCAGCAGCTTGGTGCTCGGAGGACAGGGGTTCAGGAACACTGAAGCTTTCTTT	CASSLVLGGQGFRNTEAFF
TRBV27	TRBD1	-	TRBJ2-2	TGTGCCAGCAGTTTCACCAGGGGGACCACCGGGGAGCTGTTTTTT	CASSFTRGTTGELFF
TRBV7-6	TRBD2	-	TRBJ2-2	TGTGCCAGCAGCTTAGAACTAGCGGGAGGGCCGTCCGCGAACACCGGGGAGCTGTTTTTT	CASSLELAGGPSANTGELFF